This T cell receptor (beta chain) was obtained from a study of blood T cell repertoires in COVID-19 (dated by TCRdb to 2018 to 2021). A note on the overall study: The collaborator samples originated in the United States, Italy and Spain and spanned the acute and convalescent phases of COVID-19. The material from the prospective study consisted of cDNA or gDNA derived from T cells, B-cell-depleted T cells, or PBMCs. Deeply sampled blood TCRbeta repertoires from subjects exposed to, actively infected with, or recovered from COVID-19 were included in the dataset. The repertoires were released in a freely available public database meant as a resource for research on the immune response to SARS-CoV-2. Samples were obtained from the ongoing ImmuneRACE study (first 160 participants) and from over 1,000 subjects provided by 6 global collaborators. The sample metadata nearly always contained a de-identified subject ID, COVID-19 status, age in years and sex. Where available, HLA class I and class II types were taken from metadata supplied by the sample provider and were not determined by assay-based typing.

The collaborating institutions used their own protocols to collect whole blood in K2EDTA tubes. Collaborator samples were shipped for TCRbeta analysis as frozen whole blood, isolated PBMCs, or DNA extracted from either sample type. Taken from the germline V gene (reference sequence), the CDR1 and CDR2 loops are PRHDT and FYEKMQ. The CDR3 runs 16 residues from the cysteine to the phenylalanine. Of the read, only the CDR3 DNA is kept; its 48 bases are in frame from base 1. V loses 3 bases at its end and J loses 2 bases; junction bases beyond the gene matches: 9. The immunoSEQ Assay, a bias-controlled multiplex PCR, was used to amplify TCRbeta CDR3 regions from genomic DNA. The paper's data handling went like this. The number of nucleated cells in each sample was estimated from the amplification of reference gene primers within the assay. Sequence reads were collapsed and filtered to measure the absolute abundance of every unique TCRbeta CDR3 rearrangement. For each sample, productive Simpson clonality was calculated as the square root of Simpson's diversity index across productive rearrangements. Held by TCRdb, this immuneACCESS table contains in-frame sequences only and omits some clones. Under half of the omission traces to an unresolved V gene where checked; the cause of the rest is unknown. The DNA was the basis for D and trimming; V, J and clone size are from that table. This sample comprises about 230,000 clones, approximately 87% of them detected only once. The top ten hold roughly 2.7% of the sample.

What the authors observed across the whole study: How much clinical and demographic metadata was included differed by source and by participant, and the metadata was provided uncurated.

This clone was picked up one time. The antigen this receptor binds is unknown. No clone much larger than this one lies a single base away; base qualities are absent. The sequence joins TRBV13 to TRBJ2-7; 8 bases in the junction line up with TRBD1. This TCR came from an older woman with active or convalescent COVID-19. Sequenced material: peripheral blood. The CDR3 protein sequence reads: CASSFRWGTGTYEQYF. The nucleotide sequence reads TGTGCCAGCAGCTTTAGGTGGGGGACAGGTACCTACGAGCAGTACTTC.